The sequence of this T cell receptor (beta chain) was determined in a study of vaccination effects on CD4 cells after COVID-19. General study results and limits: Late post-vaccination, clones induced by infection and those induced by vaccine underwent marked clonal contraction.

Within the ViraFEST assay, antigen-specific CD4+ T cells underwent expansion with viral peptide pools prior to sequencing. Isolation of CD4+ T cells took place after 10 days of culture. Testing of the vaccine recipients showed negative nucleocapsid antibodies and no prior SARS-CoV-2 infection. Peptides at roughly 9.2 ug/ml and IL-2 at approximately 9.1 IU/ml were added to two million PBMC per well. The CDR3 has 15 residues. V lost 4 bases and J 3 bases, leaving 16 bases between the germline ends. Germline assignment: CDR1 SGDLS and CDR2 YYNGEE. This table comes from immunoSEQ multiplex PCR, and its TCRdb copy is limited to in-frame clones, with some not included. The repertoire has roughly 50,000 clones, 75% to 85% of them found once; the top ten carry approximately 6%. Comments on this clone: The antigen is not known.

The rearrangement links TRBV9 to TRBJ1-2; perhaps TRBD1 as D (5 bases). The sequence was obtained from a human donor who received a COVID-19 vaccine. The sample consisted of CD4+ T cells from PBMCs cultured with HCoV-OC43 spike peptides, taken before COVID-19 vaccination. The subset was: HCoV-OC43 spike overlapping peptide pool stimulation. The chain's CDR3 is CASSRMGPGDYGYTF. In DNA, the CDR3 is TGTGCCAGCAGCCGGATGGGACCGGGGGACTATGGCTACACCTTC. The full variable domain, with the rest looked up from reference TRBV9 and TRBJ1-2, is DSGVTQTPKHLITATGQRVTLRCSPRSGDLSVYWYQQSLDQGLQFLIQYYNGEERAKGNILERFSAQQFPDLHSELNLSSLELGDSALYFCASSRMGPGDYGYTFGSGTRLTVV.